A few counts support the clone carrying this T cell receptor beta chain. The record originates from a study of T cell repertoires in cytomegalovirus infection. Study details: CMV infection together with matching HLA type was indicated by public TCR beta signatures.

Per germline, CDR1 DFQATT and CDR2 SNEGSKA (reference sequence). V lost 6 bases to trimming and J lost 4 bases, with 22 bases between them. This CDR3 contains 15 residues. MiXCR, applied by TCRdb to the reads, yields one record per CDR3 protein. The sample contains over 90,000 distinct CDR3 sequences, 15% to 20% of which appear only once. This sequence originates from a human donor in good health (CMV status not recorded). Some clones in this sample may be carry-over from other donors' samples. Sequencing was carried out using PBMCs. V is TRBV20-1 and J is TRBJ2-7; D gene unclear. The CDR3 sequence: CSARRRPLLDYEQYF. As DNA, the CDR3 is TGCAGTGCCCGGAGAAGGCCCCTCCTAGATTACGAGCAGTACTTC.